The T cell receptor beta chain under discussion was sequenced for a study of blood T cell repertoires in COVID-19. Measured with immunoSEQ multiplex PCR; TCRdb has only the in-frame clones, and not every one. Of about 190,000 clones in the sample, around 86% were seen once. V was cut by 4 bases and J by 3 bases, with 14 bases left in between. The CDR3 contains 15 residues. Germline CDR1 and CDR2: MGHRA and YSYEKL. The clonotype originates from a middle-aged man with acute COVID-19. The source material was PBMCs or T cells enriched from blood (not recorded which). The chain is built from TRBV4-1 and TRBJ2-3, with D maybe TRBD2 (5 bases). CDR3: CASSRTLAGTDTQYF. The CDR3 coding sequence is TGCGCCAGCAGCCGGACTCTCGCCGGGACAGATACGCAGTATTTT.